This T cell receptor beta chain was documented in a study of regulatory T cells in long-lasting Graves disease. Study summary: Recently diagnosed Graves' patients had received antithyroid drugs for under 3 months.

Trimming took 3 bases from V and 5 from J, leaving 31 bases between them. The CDR3 extends over 20 amino acids. CDR1 is MDHEN, CDR2 SYDVKM, per germline. Time point: newly diagnosed GD, antithyroid drugs for less than 3 months. The TCR library was prepared using RNA isolated from PBMCs. Study-wide points: Persistent disease was characterized by preferential usage of TRBV28, TRBJ1-2 and TRBJ2-5.

This clonotype was counted at least ten times. Its specificity is unknown. Relying on iRepertoire HTBI primers and Arm-PCR of CDR3 regions, the team built TCR beta libraries. TCRdb ran MiXCR on the multiplex PCR reads and lists one entry per CDR3 protein. The profile shows about 320,000 distinct CDR3 sequences, about 20% of them singletons. Specimen: peripheral blood mononuclear cells (PBMCs), collected at new diagnosis, from a patient treated with antithyroid drugs. The clonotype comes from a female donor with Graves disease. This rearrangement joins TRBV28 to TRBJ2-5, with D maybe TRBD2 (7 bases). The CDR3 DNA reads TGTGCCAGCAGTTTGCCGCCCCCCAGCCATACAGGGACCGGGGGGGAGACCCAGTACTTC. Protein: CASSLPPPSHTGTGGETQYF. The full variable domain, in which reference TRBV28 and TRBJ2-5 provide the parts outside the CDR3, is DVKVTQSSRYLVKRTGEKVFLECVQDMDHENMFWYRQDPGLGLRLIYFSYDVKMKEKGDIPEGYSVSREKKERFSLILESASTNQTSMYLCASSLPPPSHTGTGGETQYFGPGTRLLVL.